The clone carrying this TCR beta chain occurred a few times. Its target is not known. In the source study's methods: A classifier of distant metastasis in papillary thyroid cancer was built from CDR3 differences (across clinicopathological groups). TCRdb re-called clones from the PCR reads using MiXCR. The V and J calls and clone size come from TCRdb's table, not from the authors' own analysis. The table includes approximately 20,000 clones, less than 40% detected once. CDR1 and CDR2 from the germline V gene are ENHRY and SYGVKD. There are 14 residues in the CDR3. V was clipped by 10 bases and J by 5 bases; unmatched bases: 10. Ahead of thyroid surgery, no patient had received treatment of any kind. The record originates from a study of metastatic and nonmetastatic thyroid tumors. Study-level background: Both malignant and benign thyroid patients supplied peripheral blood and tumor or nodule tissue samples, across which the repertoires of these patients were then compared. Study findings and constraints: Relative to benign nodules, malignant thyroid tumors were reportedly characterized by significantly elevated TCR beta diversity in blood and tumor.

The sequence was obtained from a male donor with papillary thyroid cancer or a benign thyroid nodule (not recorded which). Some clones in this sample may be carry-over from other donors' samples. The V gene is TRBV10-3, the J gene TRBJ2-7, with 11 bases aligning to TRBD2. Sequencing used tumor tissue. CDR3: CATETGTSGNEQYF. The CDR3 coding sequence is TGTGCCACCGAAACCGGGACTAGCGGAAACGAGCAGTACTTC.